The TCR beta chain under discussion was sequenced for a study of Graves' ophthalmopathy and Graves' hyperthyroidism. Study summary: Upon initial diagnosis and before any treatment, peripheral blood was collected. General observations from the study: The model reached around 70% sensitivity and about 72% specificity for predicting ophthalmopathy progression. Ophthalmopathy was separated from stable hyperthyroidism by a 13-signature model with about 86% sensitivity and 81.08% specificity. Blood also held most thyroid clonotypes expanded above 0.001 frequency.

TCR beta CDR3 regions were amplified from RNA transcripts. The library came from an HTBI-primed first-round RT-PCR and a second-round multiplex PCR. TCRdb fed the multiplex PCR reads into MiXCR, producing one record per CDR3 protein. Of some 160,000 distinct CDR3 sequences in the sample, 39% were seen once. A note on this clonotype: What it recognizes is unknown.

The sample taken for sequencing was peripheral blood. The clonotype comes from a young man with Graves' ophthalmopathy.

The CDR3 DNA reads TGTGCCAGCAGCTTAGGAAGCACCTACATCTACGAGCAGTACTTC. The encoded protein is CASSLGSTYIYEQYF. The gene calls are TRBV7-2 and TRBJ2-7, with no clear D. Trimming shortened V by 1 base and J by 3 bases, and 13 bases separated the two germline ends. From germline, CDR1 is SGHTA and CDR2 FQGNSA. The CDR3 covers 15 residues.